The subject of this entry is one T cell receptor beta chain. Its target is unknown. This sample was taken from a study of shared clonotypes between healthy human individuals. As for the study in general: Three plates were used per donor for CD4 naive, three for CD4 memory, two for CD8 naive and one for CD8 memory. Study outcomes and limitations: Among a handful of donors, roughly 5.4% of naive CD4 clonotypes were found in common.

Data came from immunoSEQ multiplex PCR; TCRdb stores just in-frame clones and leaves some out. The sample lists 2,500,000 or so clones, under 95% occurring once. The donors were all Caucasian adults (living in Nashville, Tennessee). CDR3 length: 19 amino acids. The germline gives CDR1 MNHEY, CDR2 SMNVEV (reference sequence). V shed 3 bases and J shed 4 bases, with 24 bases lying between them. Sequenced material: naive CD4+ T cells from PBMCs. As for subset: CD45RA+ positively selected. The clonotype comes from a man between 18 and 29 years old in good health. Some clones in this sample may be carry-over from other donors' samples. This chain uses TRBV27 with TRBJ2-2, with TRBD1 as a possible D gene (7 bases). CDR3 amino acids: CASSFERGRGAYPTGELFF. The CDR3 DNA is TGTGCCAGCAGTTTTGAGAGGGGGCGCGGGGCTTACCCCACCGGGGAGCTGTTTTTT.